This TCR beta chain was sequenced for a study of blood T cell repertoires in COVID-19. Study-level information: Spain, Italy and the United States supplied samples that represented acute and convalescent COVID-19.

There are 13 residues in the CDR3. Trimming cost V 3 bases and J 3 bases, with 8 bases left between them. The data were produced by immunoSEQ multiplex PCR, yet TCRdb's version contains in-frame clones alone and is incomplete. The sample lists roughly 40,000 clones; about 90% were seen once. The source of this sequence is a man in his fifties or sixties with active COVID-19. Sequences were obtained from peripheral blood. This chain uses TRBV12-3 or TRBV12-4 with TRBJ1-2; unclear D gene. The CDR3 coding sequence is TGTGCCAGCAGTTTCCGGCAGGACTATGGCTACACCTTC. It specifies CASSFRQDYGYTF.